One and the same sample provided the 13 T cell receptor beta chains below, sequenced in a study of cytomegalovirus exposure and HLA in healthy donors. With 60 Vbeta and 13 Jbeta primers, the PCR was carried out. Generated by immunoSEQ multiplex PCR, the TCRdb table keeps only in-frame clones and is missing some. The data show approximately 100,000 clones, around 75% seen once. Sequencing was done on a sample of PBMCs. All receptors derive from a woman aged 18 to 35 in good health and CMV-seropositive.

This clone was detected once. V usage is TRBV11-1 and J usage is TRBJ1-1, with 7 bases identical to TRBD1. The CDR3 is made up of 17 amino acids. V shed 5 bases and J 0 bases; nucleotides not matched to a gene: 12. Germline lookup yields CDR1 SGHAT and CDR2 FQDESV (reference sequence). The CDR3 protein is CASSRPPGQIMNTEAFF. The CDR3 nucleotides are TGTGCCAGCAGCCGTCCTCCGGGACAGATAATGAACACTGAAGCTTTCTTT.

This clone was seen only once. The rearrangement links TRBV11-1 to TRBJ2-7, with a possible D match to TRBD2 (6 bases). The V gene lost 4 bases and the J gene lost 3 bases, with 13 bases spanning the gap. Germline assignment: CDR1 SGHAT and CDR2 FQDESV (reference sequence). The CDR3 consists of 14 residues. The CDR3 region has the DNA TGTGCCAGCAGCTCGTTCGGAGGGCTCTACGAGCAGTACTTC. Protein sequence: CASSSFGGLYEQYF.

This clone was picked up a small number of times. J is TRBJ2-5 and V is TRBV4-3, with no clear D. CDR3 length: 15 residues. Trimming removed 1 base at V and 1 base at J, with 10 bases between. Germline values: CDR1 LGHNA, CDR2 YSLEER. In nucleotides, the CDR3 is TGCGCCAGCAGCCAAGGTAGTGCGTTCCAAGAGACCCAGTACTTC. Protein: CASSQGSAFQETQYF.

In its sample, this clone is medium-sized. This rearrangement joins TRBV28 to TRBJ2-3, with D perhaps TRBD1 (5 bases). This CDR3 spans 14 amino acids. V gave up 7 bases and J gave up 0 bases, with 11 bases separating them. From germline, CDR1 is MDHEN and CDR2 SYDVKM. CDR3: CASNLDTSTDTQYF. CDR3 DNA sequence: TGTGCCAGCAATTTGGACACTAGCACAGATACGCAGTATTTT.

This clone was found once. The CDR3: CASRGSWDFRNEQFF. The DNA of the CDR3 is TGTGCCAGCAGGGGTAGTTGGGACTTTCGCAATGAGCAGTTCTTC. J is TRBJ2-1 and V is TRBV2; possibly TRBD2 for D (6 bases). In germline, CDR1 is SNHLY, CDR2 FYNNEI. Trimming stripped 6 bases from V and 6 bases from J, with 18 bases between. The CDR3 spans 15 residues.

This chain uses TRBV4-3 with TRBJ2-7; D perhaps matches TRBD1 (5 bases). V was clipped by 1 base and J by 4 bases, with 14 bases between them. The CDR3 length is 15 residues. CDR1 and CDR2 (germline): LGHNA, YSLEER. CDR3 coding DNA: TGCGCCAGCAGCCAAGGCTCAGGGAAAGGGTACGAGCAGTACTTC. The encoded protein is CASSQGSGKGYEQYF.

This chain uses TRBV6-5 with TRBJ2-7; D possibly corresponds to TRBD2 (5 bases). Deletions cut 4 bases from V and 0 bases from J, with 13 bases between. Germline lookup yields CDR1 MNHEY and CDR2 SVGAGI. The CDR3 spans 15 residues. The CDR3 region has the DNA TGTGCCAGCAGTTCGAGCGGAGAGAGCTCCTACGAGCAGTACTTC. Its translation is CASSSSGESSYEQYF.

V usage is TRBV28 and J usage is TRBJ2-1; no clear D. The CDR3 is made up of 14 amino acids. Between the trimmed V and J ends, which lost 3 bases and 4 bases, there was a span of 10 bases. The germline V gene encodes CDR1 MDHEN and CDR2 SYDVKM. CDR3 DNA: TGTGCCAGCAGTTTGGTCCAGTTATACAATGAGCAGTTCTTC. Its translation: CASSLVQLYNEQFF.

The chain recombines TRBV28 with TRBJ1-2; D gene uncertain. This CDR3 region has 14 residues. Trimming pared 5 bases from V and 6 bases from J, leaving 16 bases between. Germline V gene sequence: CDR1 MDHEN, CDR2 SYDVKM. CDR3 nucleotide sequence: TGTGCCAGCAGTCCATACCCGGTCAAGCATGGCTACACCTTC. Its protein product is CASSPYPVKHGYTF.

This chain joins TRBV4-2 and TRBJ2-7; 7 nucleotides agree with TRBD1. The V and J ends lost 1 base and 5 bases, in that order; junction bases with no gene match: 5. CDR3 length: 14 residues. CDR1 is LGHNA and CDR2 is YNFKEQ in the germline V gene. This CDR3 reads CASSQATGFDEQYF. As DNA, the CDR3 is TGTGCCAGCAGCCAAGCGACAGGGTTCGACGAGCAGTACTTC.

CDR3 sequence: CASSPRGANEKLFF. The CDR3 bases are TGTGCCAGCTCACCACGGGGAGCTAATGAAAAACTGTTTTTT. This chain links TRBV18 with TRBJ1-4; no clear D. Trimming removed 1 base at V and 3 bases at J, with 6 bases between. The CDR3 runs to 14 residues. The germline CDR1 and CDR2 sequences are KGHSH and LQKENI.

The rearrangement links TRBV15 to TRBJ2-5; 7 bases are a match to TRBD1. Germline V lookup: CDR1 LNHNV, CDR2 YYDKDF (reference sequence). J lost 4 bases, V lost 6 bases, and 14 bases had no gene match. The CDR3 loop spans 16 amino acids. The CDR3 reads CATREFPTGTVETQYF. As DNA, the CDR3 is TGTGCCACCAGAGAATTCCCAACCGGGACAGTAGAGACCCAGTACTTC.

The J gene is TRBJ2-7, the V gene TRBV5-1; D may be TRBD2 (5 bases). The CDR3 covers 15 residues. The germline CDR1 and CDR2 sequences are SGHRS and YFSETQ. Trimming took 0 bases from V and 5 from J, leaving 15 bases between them. The CDR3 loop reads CASSLAGNGVDEQYF. The DNA for the CDR3 is TGCGCCAGCAGCTTGGCGGGGAATGGGGTAGACGAGCAGTACTTC.